The present entry profiles one TCR beta chain with its context. This entry belongs to a study of shared T cell receptors in the human thymus. CDR3 size: 10 residues. CDR1 LNHDA and CDR2 SQIVND come from the germline V gene (reference sequence). The V end was cut by 6 bases, the J end by 14 bases, with 11 bases between. The protocol was immunoSEQ multiplex PCR, while the TCRdb copy is restricted to in-frame clones and leaves out a portion. The sample has roughly 700,000 clones, approximately 90% seen once. The same sample was also studied in work on human thymus T cells. That source adds: Thymic and blood repertoires appeared to display a bias in their usage of V and J genes. Related studies found that unrelated individuals share highly overlapping thymic repertoires.

The clonotype originates from a boy in the first two years of life with a congenital heart defect. Sequenced input: thymocytes. The rearrangement uses TRBV19 and TRBJ2-1, with D perhaps matching TRBD1 (5 bases). The CDR3 spells CASRQDEEFF. The CDR3 coding sequence is TGTGCCAGTAGACAGGACGAAGAGTTCTTC. The whole variable domain, filled in from reference TRBV19 and TRBJ2-1, reads DGGITQSPKYLFRKEGQNVTLSCEQNLNHDAMYWYRQDPGQGLRLIYYSQIVNDFQKGDIAEGYSVSREKKESFPLTVTSAQKNPTAFYLCASRQDEEFFGPGTRLTVL.